The 16 T cell receptor beta chains reported below all come from one sample, sequenced in a study of CXCR3-negative and CXCR3-positive naive CD8 T cells. Overall study findings and caveats: More hydrophobic TRB CDR3s occurred in CXCR3-positive than in CXCR3-negative naive cells.

Antigens for these TCRs are unknown. cDNA libraries for TRB were generated by 5' RACE incorporating UMI labels. No DNA is given; TCRdb re-called the 5' RACE reads and lists each CDR3 protein once. Recorded for this sample: under 75,000 distinct CDR3 sequences. Material: naive CXCR3+ CD8+ T cells from blood. The sample's subset: CD45RO-CCR7+CD27+CD95- naive CD8+ T cells expressing CXCR3 (TNR3+). These receptors all come from a human donor in good health. Some clones in this sample may be carry-over from other donors' samples.

The chain employs TRBV4-2 and TRBJ2-3; without DNA, the TCRdb call of TRBD1 cannot be checked. The V gene's germline CDR1 is LGHNA and CDR2 YNFKEQ. CDR3 length: 15 residues. This CDR3 reads CASSQKRGGTDTQYF.

The V call is TRBV28, the J call TRBJ2-1; TCRdb names TRBD1, which stays unverified in the absence of DNA. This CDR3 comprises 15 residues. Germline CDR1 MDHEN, CDR2 SYDVKM. CDR3 residues: CASSFLRDRVYEQFF.

The rearrangement links TRBV13 to TRBJ2-7; TCRdb's D call, TRBD2, is unchecked because there is no DNA. Germline lookup yields CDR1 PRHDT and CDR2 FYEKMQ (reference sequence). The CDR3 sequence is 16 residues long. The CDR3: CASRGLAGGMLYEQYF.

This CDR3 is CASSQGYEQFF. The chain employs TRBV4-1 and TRBJ2-1. Germline-derived CDR1 and CDR2 are MGHRA and YSYEKL. The CDR3 covers 11 residues.

CDR3: CASSLDPGGRGETQYF. This chain links TRBV28 with TRBJ2-5; with no DNA, the TCRdb D assignment of TRBD2 cannot be verified. From germline, CDR1 is MDHEN and CDR2 SYDVKM. The length of the CDR3 is 16 residues.

The chain is built from TRBV7-9 and TRBJ2-5. The CDR3 contains 15 residues. Looked up from germline, CDR1 is SEHNR and CDR2 is FQNEAQ (reference sequence). CDR3 region: CASSLAVRDQETQYF.

The chain uses TRBV14 and TRBJ2-7; the D call of TRBD1 rests on TCRdb alone, since no DNA is present to check it. CDR1 is SGHDN, CDR2 FVKESK, per germline. This CDR3 has 14 amino acids. The CDR3 loop reads CASTTGTGAPEQYF. The complete variable domain, with remaining parts taken from reference TRBV14 and TRBJ2-7, reads EAGVTQFPSHSVIEKGQTVTLRCDPISGHDNLYWYRRVMGKEIKFLLHFVKESKQDESGMPNNRFLAERTGGTYSTLKVQPAELEDSGVYFCASTTGTGAPEQYFGPGTRLTVT.

The chain recombines TRBV29-1 with TRBJ2-1; the TCRdb D gene call, TRBD2, has no DNA to confirm it. Germline V gene lookup returns CDR1 SQVTM and CDR2 ANQGSEA. The CDR3 length is 17 residues. This CDR3 is CSGDAGGGLGQHNEQFF.

V and J are TRBV7-6 and TRBJ2-3; the TRBD2 assignment by TCRdb is unverifiable without DNA. The CDR3 is 17 amino acids. Germline CDR1 SGHVS, CDR2 FNYEAQ. The CDR3 loop reads CASSLESSGASTDTQYF.

The rearrangement uses TRBV4-2 and TRBJ2-7. CDR1 LGHNA and CDR2 YNFKEQ come from the germline V gene. The CDR3 is 15 amino acids. This CDR3 reads CASSHSVSSSYEQYF.

This rearrangement joins TRBV24-1 to TRBJ2-1. The CDR3 is 13 amino acids. The germline V gene has CDR1 KGHDR and CDR2 SFDVKD. The chain's CDR3 is CATSDLVYSEQFF.

V gene TRBV27 combines with J gene TRBJ2-7; TCRdb calls TRBD2, which cannot be checked without DNA. The germline V gene encodes CDR1 MNHEY and CDR2 SMNVEV (reference sequence). This CDR3 has 17 residues. The CDR3 loop reads CASSPAGVDVIGYEQYF.

The chain links TRBV20-1 to TRBJ2-1. The CDR3 is made up of 14 amino acids. The germline CDR1 and CDR2 sequences are DFQATT and SNEGSKA (reference sequence). The CDR3 sequence is CSARGQMTYNEQFF.

The chain recombines TRBV10-2 with TRBJ2-7; absent DNA, TCRdb's TRBD2 call cannot be checked. This CDR3 contains 13 residues. Germline CDR1 and CDR2: WSHSY and SAAADI. CDR3 protein: CASTSGTNYEQYF.

V gene TRBV7-9 combines with J gene TRBJ2-7; TCRdb's D call of TRBD1 is untestable without DNA. Germline-derived CDR1 and CDR2 are SEHNR and FQNEAQ (reference sequence). The CDR3 covers 14 residues. This CDR3 reads CASSTGLESYEQYF.

The gene calls are TRBV20-1 and TRBJ2-1; TCRdb's D gene call, TRBD2, goes unchecked for lack of DNA. Per germline, CDR1 DFQATT and CDR2 SNEGSKA (reference sequence). This CDR3 comprises 15 residues. The CDR3 spells CSARALAGGINEQFF.